This entry concerns a single T cell receptor (beta chain). Antigen: not known. This sample is part of a study of cytotoxic CD8 clonotypes in ibrutinib-treated CLL. As for the study in general: Overall, about 25 responses were partial and 2 complete; following median roughly 62 months, roughly 15 patients stayed remitted and some 12 progressed. Study findings and constraints: Baseline clonality was higher than in age-matched healthy donors and moved in step with circulating CD8+ T-cell counts. Public clonotypes, found uncommonly, either contracted or stayed stable on treatment.

In germline, CDR1 is SEHNR, CDR2 FQNEAQ (reference sequence). With 5 bases clipped from V and 5 bases from J, the junction kept 5 bases outside the gene matches. The CDR3 runs 13 residues. Targeted sequencing depth ranged from 1 in 200,000 to 1 in 1 million T cells. Generated by immunoSEQ multiplex PCR, the TCRdb table keeps only in-frame clones and is missing some. The data hold 200,000 to 250,000 clones, with 75% to 85% observed a single time. Specimen: PBMCs, collected after 12 months of ibrutinib treatment. The receptor comes from a human donor with chronic lymphocytic leukemia. The J gene is TRBJ2-5, the V gene TRBV7-9, with 7 bases aligning to TRBD1. The CDR3 DNA is TGTGCCAGCAGCCAACAGGGGCTCGAGACCCAGTACTTC. Its protein is CASSQQGLETQYF.